This T cell receptor (beta chain) is from a study of T cell changes during pregnancy in multiple sclerosis. Produced via immunoSEQ multiplex PCR; TCRdb's table is partial and in-frame only. This sample carries approximately 44,000 clones, 85% to 90% of them seen once, and the ten largest clones take roughly 0.53%. The CDR3 loop spans 18 amino acids. This receptor was identified in a female donor with multiple sclerosis, enrolled in a pregnancy study. Here the sequenced sample was CD4+ T cells from peripheral blood mononuclear cells, taken in the first trimester of pregnancy. The rearrangement links TRBV21-1 to TRBJ2-1; the table's D call, TRBD1, was not checked against the DNA. TRBV21-1 counts as a pseudogene. The CDR3 loop reads CASSKPKNRDRAYNEQFF. CDR3 coding DNA: TGTGCCAGCAGCAAACCCAAAAACCGGGACAGGGCTTACAATGAGCAGTTCTTC.